These 20 T cell receptor beta chains share one sample of origin, sequenced in a study of T cells in Graves' hyperthyroidism and ophthalmopathy. What was amplified from RNA transcripts were TCR beta CDR3 regions. The TCR CDR3 first-round RT-PCR relied on the HTBI primer set. TCRdb reprocessed the multiplex PCR reads with MiXCR, giving one entry per CDR3 protein. Among around 690,000 distinct CDR3 sequences listed, roughly 17% were seen once. The specimen was blood. The receptors derive from a middle-aged man with Graves' hyperthyroidism.

There are many counts of this clonotype. This rearrangement joins TRBV27 to TRBJ2-7; the D gene is possibly TRBD1 (5 bases). Germline V gene sequence: CDR1 MNHEY, CDR2 SMNVEV (reference sequence). Deletions cut 8 bases from V and 0 bases from J, with 14 bases between. The CDR3 runs 14 residues. Here the CDR3 reads CASRRQLGSYEQYF. The CDR3 nucleotides read TGTGCCAGCCGAAGACAGCTGGGCTCCTACGAGCAGTACTTC.

This clonotype occurred many times. The rearrangement links TRBV7-2 to TRBJ1-1; D gene uncertain. Germline V gene data show CDR1 as SGHTA and CDR2 as FQGNSA. V lost 1 base, J lost 7 bases, and 25 bases lay in between. The CDR3 totals 18 residues. As DNA, the CDR3 is TGTGCCAGCAGCTTAGTAGAGACGGGCCTTGGACTCATGGGTGAAGCTTTCTTT. Residues: CASSLVETGLGLMGEAFF. Full variable domain (missing parts from reference TRBV7-2 and TRBJ1-1): GAGVSQSPSNKVTEKGKDVELRCDPISGHTALYWYRQSLGQGLEFLIYFQGNSAPDKSGLPSDRFSAERTGGSVSTLTIQRTQQEDSAVYLCASSLVETGLGLMGEAFFGQGTRLTVV.

This clonotype was counted at least ten times. J is TRBJ2-1 and V is TRBV7-8; 7 bases align to TRBD2. This CDR3 has 16 amino acids. Germline lookup yields CDR1 SGHVS and CDR2 FQNEAQ. Trimming at V came to 1 base and at J to 9 bases, leaving 12 bases not matched to a gene. CDR3 loop: CASSLVSGRLPVEQFF. CDR3 bases: TGTGCCAGCAGCTTAGTTAGCGGGCGTCTCCCGGTTGAGCAGTTCTTC.

In regard to this clonotype: This clone may be a read error of a much larger clone one base away. CDR3 coding DNA: TGTGCCAGCAGTATCCTCACTTCCTTATGCAATGAGCAGTTCTTC. This sequence encodes CASSILTSLCNEQFF. This chain joins TRBV2 and TRBJ2-1; D remains ambiguous. The CDR3 has 15 residues. Germline V gene data show CDR1 as SNHLY and CDR2 as FYNNEI. The V end was cut by 5 bases, the J end by 6 bases, with 17 bases between.

This chain uses TRBV24-1 with TRBJ1-2; D is perhaps TRBD1 (6 bases). This CDR3 is 15 amino acids long. The germline CDR1 and CDR2 sequences are KGHDR and SFDVKD. V was pared by 5 bases and J by 8 bases, with 20 bases between. The CDR3 here is CATSVPGAGEKGYTF. DNA for the CDR3: TGTGCCACCAGTGTCCCAGGGGCAGGAGAGAAAGGCTACACCTTC.

This clonotype was recorded many times. CDR3 bases: TGTGCCAGTAGTATACTAGCGGGAGAAGGGGATACGCAGTATTTT. Translation: CASSILAGEGDTQYF. The chain carries TRBV19 and TRBJ2-3; 10 bases agree with TRBD2. J lost 6 bases, V lost 2 bases, and 5 bases had no gene match. Germline V gene lookup returns CDR1 LNHDA and CDR2 SQIVND (reference sequence). This CDR3 region has 15 residues.

The sample holds many counts of this clonotype. The chain joins TRBV5-8 to TRBJ2-3, with 12 positions matching TRBD2. Germline V lookup: CDR1 SGHTS, CDR2 YDEGEE. Unmatched junction bases numbered 7, after V lost 2 bases and J lost 6 bases. The CDR3 covers 16 residues. CDR3 bases: TGTGCCAGCAGCTTCACTAGCGGGAGGATTGCGGATACGCAGTATTTT. Translated, it gives CASSFTSGRIADTQYF. Combining the CDR3 with reference TRBV5-8 and TRBJ2-3 gives the whole variable domain EAGVTQSPTHLIKTRGQQATLRCSPISGHTSVYWYQQALGLGLQFLLWYDEGEERNRGNFPPRFSGRQFPNYSSELNVNALELEDSALYLCASSFTSGRIADTQYFGPGTRLTVL.

This chain links TRBV20-1 with TRBJ2-1; D is unresolved. Per the germline V gene, CDR1 is DFQATT and CDR2 is SNEGSKA (reference sequence). The V and J ends lost 1 base and 0 bases respectively, with 10 bases between them. This CDR3 is built from 15 residues. CDR3 amino acids: CSARGVTSSYNEQFF. CDR3 nucleotides: TGCAGTGCTAGAGGGGTGACAAGCTCCTACAATGAGCAGTTCTTC.

This clonotype was observed many times. The chain uses TRBV6-2 or TRBV6-3 and TRBJ2-3; TRBD1 matches at 8 bases. In germline, CDR1 is MNHEY, CDR2 SVGEGT. V was clipped by 6 bases and J by 4 bases; unmatched bases: 6. This CDR3 has 14 amino acids. Written as DNA, the CDR3 is TGTGCCAGCAGCACTCAGGGGGCTTCAGATACGCAGTATTTT. As protein: CASSTQGASDTQYF.

This clonotype was counted many times. The chain recombines TRBV6-6 with TRBJ2-5; possibly TRBD2 for D (6 bases). CDR1 MNHNY and CDR2 SVGAGI come from the germline V gene (reference sequence). The CDR3 is 14 residues long. V was clipped by 0 bases and J by 5 bases, with 10 bases between them. Here the CDR3 reads CASSYSPGGETQYF. CDR3 bases: TGTGCCAGCAGTTACTCGCCAGGAGGGGAGACCCAGTACTTC.

This clonotype has more than one count but fewer than ten. This sequence joins TRBV20-1 and TRBJ2-5, with 11 positions matching TRBD2. J was trimmed by 2 bases and V by 0 bases; bases with no gene match: 5. CDR3 length: 16 amino acids. Germline V CDR1 and CDR2: DFQATT, SNEGSKA (reference sequence). For the CDR3, the DNA is TGCAGTGCTAGAGATTTAGGGACTAGCGGTCAAGAGACCCAGTACTTC. This encodes CSARDLGTSGQETQYF.

This clonotype was observed a few times. The chain uses TRBV5-1 and TRBJ2-7, with unresolved D. The V and J ends lost 0 bases and 4 bases respectively, with 11 bases between them. The CDR3 is made up of 14 amino acids. Germline assignment: CDR1 SGHRS and CDR2 YFSETQ. The CDR3 loop reads CASSLDSLGYEQYF. As DNA, the CDR3 is TGCGCCAGCAGCTTGGACAGCCTAGGATACGAGCAGTACTTC.

V gene TRBV3-1 combines with J gene TRBJ2-3, with no clear D. Germline V CDR1 and CDR2: LGHDT, YNNKEL (reference sequence). CDR3 size: 13 residues. The V end lost 3 bases, the J end lost 2 bases, and 6 bases lay between the germline ends. CDR3 in DNA: TGTGCCAGCAGCCACACCCCCACAGATACGCAGTATTTT. Translating gives CASSHTPTDTQYF.

In its sample, this clonotype was seen a few times. The rearrangement joins TRBV7-2 to TRBJ1-1; TRBD1 matches at 7 bases. The CDR3 spans 14 residues. The V gene end was trimmed by 5 bases and the J gene end by 3 bases; junction bases not matched to a gene: 6. Germline V lookup: CDR1 SGHTA, CDR2 FQGNSA. The CDR3 region has the DNA TGTGCCAGCAGCACATTACAGGGGTACACTGAAGCTTTCTTT. Amino acids: CASSTLQGYTEAFF.

The table lists this clonotype with many counts. The rearrangement joins TRBV28 to TRBJ1-5, with TRBD1 matching 7 bases. After removal of 6 bases from V and 6 bases from J, the junction contained 11 bases not matched to a gene. This CDR3 has 15 residues. CDR1 MDHEN and CDR2 SYDVKM come from the germline V gene. The CDR3 bases are TGTGCCAGCAGGCCCCACAGGGGAGTGGGTCAGCCCCAGCATTTT. As protein: CASRPHRGVGQPQHF.

This clonotype was observed a handful of times. The chain uses TRBV12-3 or TRBV12-4 and TRBJ2-2; TRBD1 is a possible D gene (6 bases). Trimming shortened V by 5 bases and J by 5 bases, and 9 bases separated the two germline ends. This CDR3 comprises 13 residues. CDR3 in DNA: TGTGCCAGCAGTCCGGACAGAACCGGGGAGCTGTTTTTT. This sequence encodes CASSPDRTGELFF.

This clonotype was detected ten times or more. The V and J genes are TRBV20-1 and TRBJ2-2, with TRBD2 matching over 10 bases. Germline CDR1 reads DFQATT; CDR2 reads SNEGSKA (reference sequence). Unmatched junction bases numbered 2, after V lost 2 bases and J lost 5 bases. The CDR3 spans 14 residues. DNA of the CDR3: TGCAGTGCTAGATCTAGCGGGAGTACCGGGGAGCTGTTTTTT. It specifies CSARSSGSTGELFF.

This clonotype was picked up many times. The chain couples TRBV7-8 to TRBJ1-4; D gene uncertain. The CDR3 is 15 amino acids. V was shortened by 2 bases and J by 5 bases, with 12 bases between the two germline ends. Germline V gene sequence: CDR1 SGHVS, CDR2 FQNEAQ. CDR3 in DNA: TGTGCCAGCAGCTTACAAGCAGACGGGAATGAAAAACTGTTTTTT. Translation: CASSLQADGNEKLFF.

This clonotype was counted a few times. V gene TRBV29-1 combines with J gene TRBJ2-7; D may be TRBD1 (6 bases). Germline V gene sequence: CDR1 SQVTM, CDR2 ANQGSEA. The CDR3 contains 15 residues. The V and J ends lost 4 bases and 3 bases respectively, with 19 bases between them. DNA for the CDR3: TGCAGCGTTGGGGGTCAGGGGATTGAAATCTACGAGCAGTACTTC. Its protein is CSVGGQGIEIYEQYF.

This clonotype was counted many times. DNA of the CDR3: TGTGCCAGCACGACAGGCTATAATTCACCCCTCCACTTT. Its protein is CASTTGYNSPLHF. The genes are TRBV2 and TRBJ1-6; possibly TRBD1 for D (6 bases). Germline V gene data show CDR1 as SNHLY and CDR2 as FYNNEI. CDR3 length equals 13 residues. Trimming took 7 bases from V and 3 from J, leaving 7 bases between them.